This is a list of T cell receptor beta chains from one sample in a study of control samples from healthy donors and cancer patients. Some clones are missing from TCRdb's copy, which holds only in-frame ones; the method was immunoSEQ multiplex PCR. This table holds about 75,000 clones, about four fifths found once. The specimen sequenced was blood. The receptors here all came from a man aged 45-65 years in good health. CDR3s include the opening cysteine and the closing phenylalanine or tryptophan. D genes are given only for firm matches. A clone size is listed for some rows: how often the clone was seen (once, few, many), or a class if it is expanded.

CDR3 protein: CASSRPGQSYEQYF
CDR3 DNA: TGTGCCAGCAGCCGTCCGGGACAGTCCTACGAGCAGTACTTC
J gene: TRBJ2-7
clone size: NA
V gene: TRBV5-6
D gene: TRBD1

CDR3 protein: CASSEAVLAGVSYNEQFF
CDR3 DNA: TGTGCCAGCAGTGAAGCCGTACTAGCGGGGGTCTCCTACAATGAGCAGTTCTTC
J gene: TRBJ2-1
clone size: NA
V gene: TRBV2
D gene: TRBD2

CDR3 protein: CASSRTGTSTDTQYF
CDR3 DNA: TGTGCCAGCAGCCGGACTGGAACGAGCACAGATACGCAGTATTTT
J gene: TRBJ2-3
clone size: once
V gene: TRBV7-3
D gene: NA

CDR3 protein: CASSSGASGSSEDF
CDR3 DNA: TGCGCCAGCAGCTCCGGGGCTAGCGGGAGTTCGGAGGACTTC
J gene: TRBJ2-7
clone size: once
V gene: TRBV5-1
D gene: TRBD2

CDR3 protein: CASSLQGAAYGYTF
CDR3 DNA: TGCGCCAGCAGCTTACAGGGGGCCGCCTATGGCTACACCTTC
J gene: TRBJ1-2
clone size: NA
V gene: TRBV5-1
D gene: TRBD1

CDR3 protein: CASSESPPSRGTQYF
CDR3 DNA: TGTGCCAGCAGTGAATCTCCTCCCAGCAGGGGGACCCAGTACTTC
J gene: TRBJ2-5
clone size: NA
V gene: TRBV2
D gene: NA

CDR3 protein: CASSPGGVERRGYGYTF
CDR3 DNA: TGTGCCAGCAGCCCAGGGGGGGTAGAAAGAAGGGGCTATGGCTACACCTTC
J gene: TRBJ1-2
clone size: once
V gene: TRBV3-1/TRBV3-2
D gene: TRBD1

CDR3 protein: CASSLGVGEQYF
CDR3 DNA: TGTGCCAGCAGTTTAGGGGTTGGGGAGCAGTACTTC
J gene: TRBJ2-7
clone size: NA
V gene: TRBV27
D gene: NA

CDR3 protein: CATSGSVGPLHF
CDR3 DNA: TGTGCCACCAGTGGTTCGGTGGGACCCCTCCACTTT
J gene: TRBJ1-6
clone size: NA
V gene: TRBV24-1
D gene: NA

CDR3 protein: CATLRVAGSYNEQFF
CDR3 DNA: TGTGCCACCCTCAGGGTAGCGGGATCCTACAATGAGCAGTTCTTC
J gene: TRBJ2-1
clone size: NA
V gene: TRBV2
D gene: TRBD2

CDR3 protein: CASSPGIPYEQYF
CDR3 DNA: TGTGCCAGCAGCCCCGGGATACCCTACGAGCAGTACTTC
J gene: TRBJ2-7
clone size: NA
V gene: TRBV9
D gene: NA

CDR3 protein: CASSLRLAENNEQFF
CDR3 DNA: TGTGCCAGCAGCTTACGACTAGCCGAGAACAATGAGCAGTTCTTC
J gene: TRBJ2-1
clone size: NA
V gene: TRBV11-2
D gene: TRBD2

CDR3 protein: CSGRLRGEQYF
CDR3 DNA: TGCAGCGGGCGGCTACGAGGGGAGCAGTACTTC
J gene: TRBJ2-7
clone size: NA
V gene: TRBV29-1
D gene: NA

CDR3 protein: CASSPGFEGTKAYEQYF
CDR3 DNA: TGTGCCAGCAGCCCGGGCTTCGAGGGGACGAAAGCCTACGAGCAGTACTTC
J gene: TRBJ2-7
clone size: few
V gene: TRBV11-3
D gene: NA

CDR3 protein: CASSLGAGATDTQYF
CDR3 DNA: TGCGCCAGCAGCTTGGGGGCAGGGGCCACAGATACGCAGTATTTT
J gene: TRBJ2-3
clone size: NA
V gene: TRBV5-1
D gene: NA

CDR3 protein: CASSQDSGGLSGANVLTF
CDR3 DNA: TGCGCCAGCAGCCAAGATTCAGGGGGCCTCTCTGGGGCCAACGTCCTGACTTTC
J gene: TRBJ2-6
clone size: NA
V gene: TRBV4-3
D gene: TRBD1

CDR3 protein: CASRPAGDTQYF
CDR3 DNA: TGTGCCAGCAGGCCAGCGGGAGATACGCAGTATTTT
J gene: TRBJ2-3
clone size: NA
V gene: TRBV5-8
D gene: NA

CDR3 protein: CASSLRTGTYNEQFF
CDR3 DNA: TGTGCCAGCAGCCTGCGGACAGGTACCTACAATGAGCAGTTCTTC
J gene: TRBJ2-1
clone size: NA
V gene: TRBV5-4
D gene: TRBD1

CDR3 protein: CASSFPGVSGNTIYF
CDR3 DNA: TGTGCCAGCAGCTTTCCGGGCGTTTCTGGAAACACCATATATTTT
J gene: TRBJ1-3
clone size: NA
V gene: TRBV7-9
D gene: NA

CDR3 protein: CSAVDRGYHGYTF
CDR3 DNA: TGCAGCGCGGTGGACAGGGGCTATCATGGCTACACCTTC
J gene: TRBJ1-2
clone size: once
V gene: TRBV29-1
D gene: TRBD1

CDR3 protein: CSVKTGDTEAFF
CDR3 DNA: TGCAGCGTAAAGACAGGGGACACTGAAGCTTTCTTT
J gene: TRBJ1-1
clone size: NA
V gene: TRBV29-1
D gene: TRBD1

CDR3 protein: CATQKGGQKNEKLFF
CDR3 DNA: TGTGCCACCCAGAAGGGGGGACAGAAAAATGAAAAACTGTTTTTT
J gene: TRBJ1-4
clone size: NA
V gene: TRBV19
D gene: TRBD1

CDR3 protein: CASSLGQGHYGYTF
CDR3 DNA: TGCGCCAGCAGCTTGGGGCAGGGGCACTATGGCTACACCTTC
J gene: TRBJ1-2
clone size: NA
V gene: TRBV5-1
D gene: NA

CDR3 protein: CASSPLAGANTEAFF
CDR3 DNA: TGTGCCAGCAGCCCCTTAGCAGGAGCGAACACTGAAGCTTTCTTT
J gene: TRBJ1-1
clone size: NA
V gene: TRBV9
D gene: NA

CDR3 protein: CASSVALADNEQFF
CDR3 DNA: TGTGCCAGCAGCGTAGCACTAGCTGACAATGAGCAGTTCTTC
J gene: TRBJ2-1
clone size: NA
V gene: TRBV9
D gene: NA

CDR3 protein: CAGSSYNEQFF
CDR3 DNA: TGTGCTGGAAGTTCCTACAATGAGCAGTTCTTC
J gene: TRBJ2-1
clone size: NA
V gene: TRBV30
D gene: NA

CDR3 protein: CASSPQSGLNTGELFF
CDR3 DNA: TGTGCCAGCTCACCACAATCCGGGCTGAACACCGGGGAGCTGTTTTTT
J gene: TRBJ2-2
clone size: NA
V gene: TRBV18
D gene: NA

CDR3 protein: CANEIGGNYGYTF
CDR3 DNA: TGTGCTAACGAAATCGGCGGGAACTATGGCTACACCTTC
J gene: TRBJ1-2
clone size: NA
V gene: TRBV30
D gene: NA

CDR3 protein: CARSTGIGSPLHF
CDR3 DNA: TGTGCCCGCTCCACAGGTATTGGATCACCCCTCCACTTT
J gene: TRBJ1-6
clone size: few
V gene: TRBV30
D gene: NA

CDR3 protein: CASSLEGFDYGYTF
CDR3 DNA: TGTGCCAGCAGTTTAGAAGGATTCGACTATGGCTACACCTTC
J gene: TRBJ1-2
clone size: NA
V gene: TRBV28
D gene: NA

CDR3 protein: CASSRQSGGTSSYEQYF
CDR3 DNA: TGTGCCAGCAGCCGCCAATCGGGGGGGACCAGCTCCTACGAGCAGTACTTC
J gene: TRBJ2-7
clone size: NA
V gene: TRBV5-4
D gene: TRBD2

CDR3 protein: CASRTGTDTKQYF
CDR3 DNA: TGTGCCAGCAGGACCGGGACGGATACGAAGCAGTACTTC
J gene: TRBJ2-7
clone size: NA
V gene: TRBV6-5
D gene: NA

CDR3 protein: CASSQEGRIYELFF
CDR3 DNA: TGTGCCAGCAGCCAAGAAGGCAGAATCTATGAACTGTTTTTT
J gene: TRBJ1-4
clone size: NA
V gene: TRBV3-1/TRBV3-2
D gene: NA

CDR3 protein: CASSQQGLDGYTF
CDR3 DNA: TGCGCCAGCAGCCAACAGGGGCTGGATGGCTACACCTTC
J gene: TRBJ1-2
clone size: NA
V gene: TRBV5-1
D gene: TRBD1

CDR3 protein: CASGQNSPLHF
CDR3 DNA: TGTGCCAGCGGGCAAAATTCACCCCTCCACTTT
J gene: TRBJ1-6
clone size: NA
V gene: TRBV6-1
D gene: NA

CDR3 protein: CAWSPPGGPYNEQFF
CDR3 DNA: TGTGCCTGGAGTCCCCCAGGGGGCCCCTACAATGAGCAGTTCTTC
J gene: TRBJ2-1
clone size: NA
V gene: TRBV30
D gene: TRBD1